This T cell receptor beta chain was found in a study of shared T cell receptors in the human thymus. Losses at the gene ends were 1 base for V and 4 bases for J; bases not matched to a gene: 3. Germline assignment: CDR1 LGHNA and CDR2 YSLEER. The CDR3 is made up of 16 amino acids. Sequencing was performed with immunoSEQ multiplex PCR; in TCRdb, only in-frame clones are kept and a portion is missing. The sample carries approximately 580,000 clones, more than 75% recorded once. Another study also made use of these data, one on human thymus T cells. That work states: From resections taken during corrective heart surgery, the thymus tissue was obtained. Apparent skewing of V and J gene usage characterized both thymic and blood repertoires. Unrelated individuals reportedly shared highly overlapping thymic TCR repertoires.

The chain recombines TRBV4-3 with TRBJ2-1; 11 positions match TRBD2. The source of this sequence is a boy younger than two with a congenital heart defect. Sequenced input: thymocytes. In nucleotides, the CDR3 is TGCGCCAGCAGCCAAGCTAGCGGGAGGCCATACAATGAGCAGTTCTTC. Protein: CASSQASGRPYNEQFF.